Listed here are 15 T cell receptor beta chains from one sample, sequenced in a study of cytomegalovirus exposure and HLA in healthy donors. 60 Vbeta and 13 Jbeta primers were used in PCR. Clones were read by immunoSEQ multiplex PCR, and TCRdb kept only the in-frame ones, dropping some. The data show more than 95,000 clones, over 60% seen once. Sequences were obtained from PBMCs. Receptors originate from a man aged 60 to 69 in good health and CMV-seropositive.

J is TRBJ1-6 and V is TRBV6-5, with TRBD1 matching over 7 bases. This CDR3 is 14 amino acids long. Losses at the gene ends were 7 bases for V and 5 bases for J; bases not matched to a gene: 5. Germline V gene lookup returns CDR1 MNHEY and CDR2 SVGAGI. The CDR3 nucleotides read TGTGCCAGCAACCTACAGGGGAATAATTCACCCCTCCACTTT. This sequence encodes CASNLQGNNSPLHF.

This clone was seen only once. This chain uses TRBV10-3 with TRBJ2-2; tentative D call: TRBD1 (6 bases). The CDR3 has 15 amino acids. V was trimmed by 6 bases and J by 6 bases, leaving 17 bases between them. CDR1 is ENHRY and CDR2 is SYGVKD in the germline V gene. The CDR3 DNA reads TGTGCCATCAGCCTGCAAGTACAGGGTCCCGGGGAGCTGTTTTTT. Translated, it gives CAISLQVQGPGELFF.

The rearrangement joins TRBV19 to TRBJ1-5; the match to TRBD1 covers 7 bases. Trimming took 2 bases from V and 0 from J; bases not matched to a gene: 13. CDR1 and CDR2 (germline): LNHDA, SQIVND (reference sequence). The CDR3 covers 19 residues. CDR3 protein: CASSIRGQSTLDSNQPQHF. CDR3 coding DNA: TGTGCCAGTAGTATACGGGGACAGAGCACTCTCGATAGCAATCAGCCCCAGCATTTT.

This clone was counted a single time. The J gene is TRBJ1-5, the V gene TRBV28, with D maybe TRBD1 (5 bases). The V end lost 2 bases, the J end lost 6 bases, and 11 bases lay between the germline ends. This CDR3 spans 14 amino acids. CDR1 and CDR2 (germline): MDHEN, SYDVKM. The CDR3 spells CASSLPGGGQPQHF. In nucleotides, the CDR3 is TGTGCCAGCAGTTTACCGGGGGGGGGTCAGCCCCAGCATTTT.

The genes are TRBV7-9 and TRBJ2-3; possibly TRBD2 for D (5 bases). Germline V gene lookup returns CDR1 SEHNR and CDR2 FQNEAQ (reference sequence). This CDR3 is 12 amino acids long. The CDR3 bases are TGTTCCTCGCAAGCGGCGACAGATACGCAGTATTTT. It specifies CSSQAATDTQYF.

The V call is TRBV5-4, the J call TRBJ2-5, with 11 nucleotides matching TRBD2. With V trimmed by 3 bases and J by 4 bases, 2 bases remained unmatched. The germline V gene encodes CDR1 SGHNT and CDR2 YYREEE (reference sequence). This CDR3 is built from 14 residues. CDR3 residues: CASSSGLAAETQYF. CDR3 nucleotides: TGTGCCAGCAGCTCGGGACTAGCGGCAGAGACCCAGTACTTC.

The chain uses TRBV12-5 and TRBJ1-5; 9 bases agree with TRBD1. The CDR3 runs 14 residues. From germline, CDR1 is LGHNT and CDR2 FRNRAP. V trimming: 6 bases; J trimming: 6 bases; junction bases outside the gene matches: 6. Here the CDR3 DNA reads TGTGCTAGTGGCGCGGGACAGGGTGGTCAGCCCCAGCATTTT. It specifies CASGAGQGGQPQHF.

The V gene is TRBV28, the J gene TRBJ2-3; D is perhaps TRBD2 (7 bases). The CDR3 is 15 residues long. The V end was cut by 10 bases, the J end by 1 base, with 18 bases between. Germline lookup yields CDR1 MDHEN and CDR2 SYDVKM. CDR3 loop: CATRRGGGGTDTQYF. The CDR3 DNA reads TGTGCCACCCGCCGGGGAGGGGGGGGCACAGATACGCAGTATTTT. The entire variable domain, with the rest obtained from reference TRBV28 and TRBJ2-3, is as follows: DVKVTQSSRYLVKRTGEKVFLECVQDMDHENMFWYRQDPGLGLRLIYFSYDVKMKEKGDIPEGYSVSREKKERFSLILESASTNQTSMYLCATRRGGGGTDTQYFGPGTRLTVL.

This sequence joins TRBV13 and TRBJ2-1; the match to TRBD1 covers 9 bases. Germline trimming cut 5 bases from V and 6 bases from J; bases unmatched to any gene: 8. The CDR3 contains 15 residues. Per germline, CDR1 PRHDT and CDR2 FYEKMQ (reference sequence). The CDR3 region has the DNA TGTGCCAGCAGCCCCCGGGACAGGGACGGCAATGAGCAGTTCTTC. As protein: CASSPRDRDGNEQFF.

This clone has just a few counts. This chain's CDR3 is CASSHLGTGSTGELFF. The CDR3 region has the DNA TGCGCCAGCAGCCACCTCGGGACAGGGTCCACCGGGGAGCTGTTTTTT. The rearrangement links TRBV5-1 to TRBJ2-2; TRBD1 aligns across 9 bases. Losses at the gene ends were 4 bases for V and 4 bases for J; bases not matched to a gene: 8. Germline V lookup: CDR1 SGHRS, CDR2 YFSETQ. The CDR3 consists of 16 residues.

The genes are TRBV7-2 and TRBJ1-2, with 8 bases fitting TRBD1. The CDR3 is made up of 13 amino acids. Trimming cost V 4 bases and J 8 bases; bases outside gene matches: 6. Germline V lookup: CDR1 SGHTA, CDR2 FQGNSA. CDR3 in amino acids: CASSWGQVRGYTF. The CDR3, as DNA: TGTGCCAGCAGCTGGGGACAGGTCCGAGGCTACACCTTC.

This chain connects TRBV5-4 to TRBJ2-5, with no clear D. The CDR3 runs to 13 residues. Germline CDR1 is SGHNT and CDR2 is YYREEE (reference sequence). Trimming took 0 bases from V and 5 from J, leaving 8 bases between them. This chain's CDR3 is CASSLGARETQYF. The CDR3 nucleotides read TGTGCCAGCAGCTTGGGAGCCCGGGAGACCCAGTACTTC.

The rearrangement uses TRBV6-1 and TRBJ2-5, with D tentatively TRBD1 (5 bases). Germline values: CDR1 MNHNS, CDR2 SASEGT. This CDR3 spans 13 amino acids. Between the trimmed V and J ends, which lost 9 bases and 4 bases, there was a span of 15 bases. This CDR3 is CASSPTVRETQYF. CDR3 DNA: TGTGCCAGTTCGCCGACAGTAAGAGAGACCCAGTACTTC.

V usage is TRBV6-5 and J usage is TRBJ1-5, with no clear D. V was clipped by 5 bases and J by 3 bases, with 8 bases between them. From germline, CDR1 is MNHEY and CDR2 SVGAGI. The CDR3 is 13 residues long. DNA of the CDR3: TGTGCCAGCAGTCGGACTGTCAATCAGCCCCAGCATTTT. Its protein product is CASSRTVNQPQHF.

The table lists this clone with a count of one. The chain combines TRBV6-1 with TRBJ1-4, with D tentatively TRBD1 (6 bases). Germline-derived CDR1 and CDR2 are MNHNS and SASEGT. V lost 8 bases and J lost 4, with 14 bases in between. The CDR3 sequence is 14 residues long. CDR3 sequence reads: CASSTGDLNEKLFF. Written as DNA, the CDR3 is TGTGCCAGCTCGACAGGAGACCTTAATGAAAAACTGTTTTTT.